The present TCR beta chain was sequenced within a study of blood T cell repertoires in COVID-19. For the study at large: Samples representing acute and convalescent COVID-19 were sourced from the United States, Italy and Spain. PBMCs, B-cell-depleted T cells, or T cells were the source of the cDNA or gDNA that made up the material.

This CDR3 contains 14 residues. Per germline, CDR1 KGHSH and CDR2 LQKENI. V gave up 4 bases and J gave up 8 bases, with 12 bases separating them. Authors' processing steps: Amplification with reference gene primers provided the estimates of nucleated cell counts. TCRdb's copy holds only in-frame clones and misses some; the assay was immunoSEQ multiplex PCR. From that table come the V and J calls and clone size; the DNA was used to work out D and trimming. Of some 97,000 clones in the sample, about 90% are singletons; the top ten hold approximately 7.3%. This chain links TRBV18 with TRBJ1-6; possible D gene TRBD1, 5 bases. Sequencing used peripheral blood. The sequence was obtained from a man between 25 and 39 years old in a cohort sampled during active COVID-19. CDR3 loop: CASSRAGQDSPLHF. CDR3 DNA: TGTGCCAGCTCACGGGCAGGGCAGGATTCACCCCTCCACTTT.